One sample yielded the 21 T cell receptor beta chains listed below, sequenced in a study of high-grade serous ovarian cancer treatment subgroups. Generated by immunoSEQ multiplex PCR, the TCRdb table keeps only in-frame clones and is missing some. This sample has about 36,000 clones, with approximately 81% found just once. Tumor tissue was taken before any definitive surgery or chemotherapy was given. The sample comprised tumor tissue. The receptors here all came from a human donor with high-grade serous ovarian cancer.

This chain uses TRBV18 with TRBJ2-7; 10 bases match TRBD2. V shed 0 bases and J 5 bases; nucleotides not matched to a gene: 7. The CDR3 spans 16 residues. CDR1 is KGHSH and CDR2 is LQKENI in the germline V gene. DNA of the CDR3: TGTGCCAGCTCACCACCTAGCGGGAGGTTTGTCGACGAGCAGTACTTC. Its protein is CASSPPSGRFVDEQYF.

This clone appeared a few times. This rearrangement joins TRBV6-5 to TRBJ2-2; D unclear. The CDR3 length is 15 residues. Germline CDR1 and CDR2: MNHEY and SVGAGI. Trimming removed 6 bases at V and 3 bases at J, with 14 bases between. CDR3 amino acids: CASSPGRLHTGELFF. For the CDR3, the DNA is TGTGCCAGCAGCCCCGGGCGGTTGCACACCGGGGAGCTGTTTTTT.

V and J are TRBV7-9 and TRBJ1-4; D unclear. Between the trimmed V and J ends, which lost 5 bases and 11 bases, there was a span of 24 bases. The CDR3 runs to 16 residues. Germline V gene sequence: CDR1 SEHNR, CDR2 FQNEAQ (reference sequence). CDR3 protein: CASSAPVGLWSEKLFF. CDR3 DNA: TGTGCCAGCAGCGCCCCTGTGGGGTTATGGTCGGAGAAACTGTTTTTT.

The rearrangement joins TRBV5-6 to TRBJ2-1; 8 positions match TRBD1. V shed 2 bases and J 5 bases; nucleotides not matched to a gene: 6. The CDR3 sequence is 15 residues long. Germline V gene data show CDR1 as SGHDT and CDR2 as YYEEEE. In DNA, the CDR3 is TGTGCCAGCAGCTTCCGGGACAGGAGAAACAATGAGCAGTTCTTC. Its protein is CASSFRDRRNNEQFF.

This clone was counted between two and nine times. The chain is built from TRBV6-5 and TRBJ1-5; D is ambiguous. The CDR3 contains 15 residues. The germline V gene has CDR1 MNHEY and CDR2 SVGAGI. V dropped 2 bases and J dropped 0 bases, with 8 bases sitting between them. The chain's CDR3 is CASSYDVYSNQPQHF. In nucleotides, the CDR3 is TGTGCCAGCAGTTACGACGTTTATAGCAATCAGCCCCAGCATTTT.

This chain joins TRBV29-1 and TRBJ1-5, with D hard to call. Trimming stripped 4 bases from V and 3 bases from J, with 7 bases between. Germline loops: CDR1 SQVTM, CDR2 ANQGSEA. The CDR3 is 12 amino acids. The CDR3 sequence: CSVGNPNQPQHF. The DNA for the CDR3 is TGCAGCGTTGGTAACCCCAATCAGCCCCAGCATTTT.

This chain connects TRBV7-2 to TRBJ1-4; TRBD1 aligns across 9 bases. Trimming removed 5 bases from V and 8 bases from J; junction bases left unmatched: 0. The CDR3 runs to 12 residues. CDR1 and CDR2 from the germline V gene are SGHTA and FQGNSA. The CDR3, as DNA: TGTGCCAGCAGCGACAGGGGGGAAAAACTGTTTTTT. Its translation: CASSDRGEKLFF.

The chain employs TRBV9 and TRBJ1-5; 10 positions agree with TRBD1. Germline V CDR1 and CDR2: SGDLS, YYNGEE. The trim removed 3 bases at V and 9 bases at J, leaving 9 bases unmatched. This CDR3 is 15 amino acids long. CDR3 DNA sequence: TGTGCCAGCAGCGCCGGGACAGGGGAGGCTAGGCCCCAGCATTTT. Its translation is CASSAGTGEARPQHF.

This clone has only one observation. The gene calls are TRBV11-2 and TRBJ2-2; 7 nucleotides align to TRBD1. This CDR3 region has 17 residues. Trimming cost V 3 bases and J 7 bases; bases outside gene matches: 14. Germline lookup yields CDR1 SGHAT and CDR2 FQNNGV. CDR3 bases: TGTGCCAGCAGCTTTTTTGTCGAGACAGGGTGGTTCGGGGAGCTGTTTTTT. Its translation: CASSFFVETGWFGELFF.

This clone has just a few counts. This chain connects TRBV4-3 to TRBJ2-7, with D unclear. The CDR3 extends over 14 amino acids. V dropped 0 bases and J dropped 3 bases, with 9 bases sitting between them. Germline V gives CDR1 LGHNA, CDR2 YSLEER. CDR3 sequence (DNA): TGCGCCAGCAGCCAAGATCTTGGCGGCTACGAGCAGTACTTC. Translation: CASSQDLGGYEQYF.

This sequence joins TRBV4-2 and TRBJ2-5; D ambiguous. This CDR3 contains 15 residues. V lost 4 bases to trimming and J lost 3 bases, with 15 bases between them. Germline assignment: CDR1 LGHNA and CDR2 YNFKEQ. The CDR3 DNA follows: TGTGCCAGCAGCCCCACGGATCAGGCCGAAGAGACCCAGTACTTC. It specifies CASSPTDQAEETQYF.

This chain uses TRBV5-1 with TRBJ2-7; 10 nucleotides match TRBD1. This CDR3 has 15 residues. V lost 8 bases, J lost 5 bases, and 13 bases stayed unmatched. Germline lookup yields CDR1 SGHRS and CDR2 YFSETQ. The CDR3 region has the DNA TGCGCCAGTGAAATGGGGGGACAGGGGATTCACGAGCAGTACTTC. Translating gives CASEMGGQGIHEQYF.

The chain couples TRBV5-4 to TRBJ1-2; D is ambiguous. The CDR3 loop spans 14 amino acids. From germline, CDR1 is SGHNT and CDR2 YYREEE (reference sequence). The ends were cut back, 0 bases at V and 7 bases at J, with 13 bases in the middle. The CDR3 loop reads CASSLEVSSFGYTF. The CDR3 bases are TGTGCCAGCAGCTTGGAGGTCAGTAGCTTTGGCTACACCTTC.

The rearrangement links TRBV28 to TRBJ1-5; weak D call: TRBD1 (6 bases). This CDR3 is built from 16 residues. Trimming pared 3 bases from V and 6 bases from J, leaving 18 bases between. The germline V gene has CDR1 MDHEN and CDR2 SYDVKM. CDR3 DNA: TGTGCCAGCAGTTTTAGTCGGGGGGCGTGGGTTCAGCCCCAGCATTTT. Amino acid sequence: CASSFSRGAWVQPQHF.

The chain links TRBV7-9 to TRBJ1-1, with D perhaps TRBD1 (6 bases). The CDR3 has 14 residues. CDR1 and CDR2 from the germline V gene are SEHNR and FQNEAQ (reference sequence). V was cut by 3 bases and J by 3 bases, with 11 bases left in between. DNA of the CDR3: TGTGCCAGCAGCTTTAAGGGGGTGGACACTGAAGCTTTCTTT. It translates to CASSFKGVDTEAFF.

Written as DNA, the CDR3 is TGTGCCAGCAGTTGGGTCGGGTCTAAAGAGACCCAGTACTTC. It codes for CASSWVGSKETQYF. The rearrangement uses TRBV27 and TRBJ2-5, with D uncertain. Germline-derived CDR1 and CDR2 are MNHEY and SMNVEV (reference sequence). This CDR3 spans 14 amino acids. V dropped 4 bases and J dropped 3 bases, with 12 bases sitting between them.

The chain recombines TRBV18 with TRBJ2-5; D uncertain. Germline CDR1 KGHSH, CDR2 LQKENI. The V gene lost 2 bases and the J gene lost 7 bases, with 5 bases spanning the gap. The CDR3 covers 11 residues. CDR3: CASSPASTQYF. The CDR3 DNA is TGTGCCAGCTCACCAGCCTCGACCCAGTACTTC.

The chain employs TRBV18 and TRBJ2-5, with D tentatively TRBD1 (6 bases). The germline V and J ends were trimmed by 2 bases and 1 base, with 8 bases remaining between them. Germline V CDR1 and CDR2: KGHSH, LQKENI. This CDR3 is built from 14 residues. CDR3 DNA: TGTGCCAGCTCACCATCAGGGGCCCAAGAGACCCAGTACTTC. This gives the protein CASSPSGAQETQYF. Full variable domain (remainder filled in from reference TRBV18 and TRBJ2-5): NAGVMQNPRHLVRRRGQEARLRCSPMKGHSHVYWYRQLPEEGLKFMVYLQKENIIDESGMPKERFSAEFPKEGPSILRIQQVVRGDSAAYFCASSPSGAQETQYFGPGTRLLVL.

This chain uses TRBV4-2 with TRBJ2-2; no firm D call. V was cut by 4 bases and J by 3 bases, with 6 bases left in between. CDR1 and CDR2 (germline): LGHNA, YNFKEQ. The CDR3 contains 13 residues. CDR3 bases: TGTGCCAGCAGCCTAACGTACACCGGGGAGCTGTTTTTT. Protein sequence: CASSLTYTGELFF.

V gene TRBV7-2 combines with J gene TRBJ2-1; D is unclear. V was cut by 2 bases and J by 8 bases, with 19 bases left in between. CDR3 length: 16 residues. Looked up from germline, CDR1 is SGHTA and CDR2 is FQGNSA. The CDR3 sequence is CASSLIPRLEVDEQFF. The DNA for the CDR3 is TGTGCCAGCAGCTTAATTCCCAGGCTAGAAGTGGATGAGCAGTTCTTC.

The chain couples TRBV19 to TRBJ2-1; tentatively, D is TRBD2 (5 bases). The CDR3 spans 14 residues. Per the germline V gene, CDR1 is LNHDA and CDR2 is SQIVND (reference sequence). The V and J ends lost 1 base and 3 bases respectively, with 7 bases between them. DNA for the CDR3: TGTGCCAGTAGTATAGCGGGGTACTACAATGAGCAGTTCTTC. Protein: CASSIAGYYNEQFF. The entire variable domain, with the rest obtained from reference TRBV19 and TRBJ2-1, is as follows: DGGITQSPKYLFRKEGQNVTLSCEQNLNHDAMYWYRQDPGQGLRLIYYSQIVNDFQKGDIAEGYSVSREKKESFPLTVTSAQKNPTAFYLCASSIAGYYNEQFFGPGTRLTVL.